The sequence of this T cell receptor beta chain was determined in a study of T-cell memory formation after mild COVID-19. Study-level results: Balance between CD4 and CD8 was seen in clones contracting day 15 to 85, and a CD4+ lean was seen in later expanders.

A single record per CDR3 protein comes from TCRdb applying MiXCR to the 5' RACE reads. The top ten clones hold around an eighth of a sample with roughly 550,000 distinct CDR3 sequences, over 20% of them seen once. The CDR3 loop spans 16 amino acids. The V end lost 1 base, the J end lost 2 bases, and 13 bases lay between the germline ends. Germline V gene sequence: CDR1 MGHRA, CDR2 YSYEKL. As regards this clonotype: Its antigen is currently unknown.

The receptor was isolated from an adult woman who had mild COVID-19 (a few samples of this study predate the infection). Cell type and time point are not known. The gene calls are TRBV4-1 and TRBJ2-3; D gene uncertain. Sequenced sample: PBMCs or a T cell subset sorted from them (not recorded which). The DNA for the CDR3 is TGCGCCAGCAGCCAAGTTGGATTTGGAGACACAGATACGCAGTATTTT. Protein sequence: CASSQVGFGDTDTQYF.